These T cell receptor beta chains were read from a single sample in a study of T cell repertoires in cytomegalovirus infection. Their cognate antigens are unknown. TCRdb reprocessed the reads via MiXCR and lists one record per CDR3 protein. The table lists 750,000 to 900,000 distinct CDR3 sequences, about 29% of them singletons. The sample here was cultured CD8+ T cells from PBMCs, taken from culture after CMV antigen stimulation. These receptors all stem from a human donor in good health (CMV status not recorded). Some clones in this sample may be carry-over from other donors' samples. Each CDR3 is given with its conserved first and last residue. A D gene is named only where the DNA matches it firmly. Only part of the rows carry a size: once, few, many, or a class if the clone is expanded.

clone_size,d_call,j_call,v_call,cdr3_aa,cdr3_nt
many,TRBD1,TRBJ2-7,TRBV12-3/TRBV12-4,CASSLDRGLDEQYF,TGTGCCAGCAGTCTTGACAGGGGGCTCGACGAGCAGTACTTC
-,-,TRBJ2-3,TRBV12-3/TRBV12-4,CASSLHQKDTQYF,TGTGCCAGCAGCCTTCACCAGAAAGATACGCAGTATTTT
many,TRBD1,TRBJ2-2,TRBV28,CASSRGQGAGELFF,TGTGCCAGCAGCCGTGGACAGGGGGCTGGGGAGCTGTTTTTT
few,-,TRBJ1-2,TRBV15,CATSRGVIVGYTF,TGTGCCACCAGCAGAGGTGTGATCGTGGGCTACACCTTC
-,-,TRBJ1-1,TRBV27,CASSFEYLRRTEAFF,TGTGCCAGCAGTTTTGAATATCTGAGGCGCACTGAAGCTTTCTTT
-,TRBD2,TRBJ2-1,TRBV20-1,CSATRGGSYNEQFF,TGCAGTGCAACCCGGGGGGGCTCCTACAATGAGCAGTTCTTC
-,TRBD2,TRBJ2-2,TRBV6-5,CASLETSGANTGELFF,TGTGCCAGCCTAGAGACTAGCGGGGCGAACACCGGGGAGCTGTTTTTT
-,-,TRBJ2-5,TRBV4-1,CASSQAGKETQYF,TGTGCCAGCAGCCAAGCCGGGAAAGAGACCCAGTACTTC
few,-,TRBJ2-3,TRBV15,CATSRPLGRDTDTQYF,TGTGCCACCAGCAGACCTCTAGGCCGAGACACAGATACGCAGTATTTT
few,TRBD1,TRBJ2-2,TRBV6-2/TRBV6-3,CASSWIGQGGISTYSGELFF,TGTGCCAGCAGTTGGATTGGACAGGGGGGAATCAGTACCTACTCCGGGGAGCTGTTTTTT
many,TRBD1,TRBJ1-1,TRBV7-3,CASSTSRGLETEAFF,TGTGCCAGCAGCACGAGCAGGGGGCTGGAAACTGAAGCTTTCTTT
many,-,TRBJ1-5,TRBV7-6,CASSLVLGGNQPQHF,TGTGCCAGCAGCTTAGTTCTGGGGGGCAATCAGCCCCAGCATTTT
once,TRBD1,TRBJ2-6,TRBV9,CASWGQGASGANVLTF,TGTGCCAGCTGGGGGCAGGGGGCTTCCGGGGCCAACGTCCTGACTTTC
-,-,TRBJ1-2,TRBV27,CASSWRDTREVKYTF,TGTGCCAGCAGTTGGAGGGACACCCGGGAAGTCAAGTACACCTTC
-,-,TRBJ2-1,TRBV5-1,CASSLAASADNEQFF,TGCGCCAGCAGCTTGGCGGCTAGCGCCGACAATGAGCAGTTCTTC
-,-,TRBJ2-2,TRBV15,CATSRDGANTGELFF,TGTGCCACCAGCAGAGATGGGGCCAACACCGGGGAGCTGTTTTTT
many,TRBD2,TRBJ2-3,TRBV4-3,CASSQDTSGGGSTDTQYF,TGCGCCAGCAGCCAAGATACGAGCGGGGGAGGTTCCACAGATACGCAGTATTTT
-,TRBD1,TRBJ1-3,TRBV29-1,CSVEDRQQGPGNTIYF,TGCAGCGTTGAAGACCGCCAACAGGGGCCTGGAAACACCATATATTTT
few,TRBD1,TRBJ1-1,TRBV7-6,CASSLARDRVTNTEAFF,TGTGCCAGCAGCTTAGCGCGGGACAGGGTTACGAACACTGAAGCTTTCTTT
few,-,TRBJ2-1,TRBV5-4,CATSPDQGTYNEQFF,TGTGCCACGTCCCCAGATCAGGGAACCTACAATGAGCAGTTCTTC
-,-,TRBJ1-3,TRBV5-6,CASSLWGLVGNTIYF,TGTGCCAGCAGCTTGTGGGGGCTAGTCGGAAACACCATATATTTT
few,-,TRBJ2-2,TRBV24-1,CATRHNTGELFF,TGTGCCACCCGCCATAACACCGGGGAGCTGTTTTTT
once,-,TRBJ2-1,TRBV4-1,CASSQTNTGLRYNEQFF,TGCGCCAGCAGCCAAACCAACACAGGGTTACGGTACAATGAGCAGTTCTTC
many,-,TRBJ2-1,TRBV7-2,CASSSPWAPRQGEQFF,TGTGCCAGCAGCTCCCCGTGGGCGCCCAGGCAAGGTGAGCAGTTCTTC
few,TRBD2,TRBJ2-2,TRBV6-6,CASSYSTSGGPVGGELFF,TGTGCCAGCAGTTACTCGACTAGCGGGGGTCCTGTAGGCGGGGAGCTGTTTTTT
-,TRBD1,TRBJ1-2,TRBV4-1,CASSQGQGPSGYTF,TGCGCCAGCAGCCAAGGACAGGGACCTAGCGGTTACACCTTC
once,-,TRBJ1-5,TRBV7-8,CASNLDSYSNQPQHF,TGTGCCAGCAACTTAGACTCTTATAGCAATCAGCCCCAGCATTTT
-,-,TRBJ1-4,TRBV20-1,CSARDSMTDNEKLFF,TGCAGTGCTAGAGATTCCATGACAGATAATGAAAAACTGTTTTTT
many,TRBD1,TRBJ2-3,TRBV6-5,CASSYLGQGPANEADTQYF,TGTGCCAGCAGTTACTTGGGACAGGGCCCTGCAAACGAGGCAGATACGCAGTATTTT
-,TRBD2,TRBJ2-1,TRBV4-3,CAGSQPVRGGDYNEQFF,TGCGCCGGCAGCCAACCGGTGCGGGGGGGGGACTACAATGAGCAGTTCTTC
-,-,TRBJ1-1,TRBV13,CASSLSSGMATEAFF,TGTGCCAGCAGCTTAAGTTCTGGGATGGCCACTGAAGCTTTCTTT
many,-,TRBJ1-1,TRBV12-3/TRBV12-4,CASSPRTAYTEAFF,TGTGCCAGCAGTCCCCGGACAGCTTACACTGAAGCTTTCTTT
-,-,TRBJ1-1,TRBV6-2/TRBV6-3,CASSYSTVQRNTEAFF,TGTGCCAGCAGTTATTCCACAGTCCAAAGGAACACTGAAGCTTTCTTT
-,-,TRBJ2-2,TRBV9,CASSVGTANTGELFF,TGTGCCAGCAGCGTCGGGACGGCGAACACCGGGGAGCTGTTTTTT
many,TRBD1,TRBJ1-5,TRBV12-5,CASGDGQGDQPQHF,TGTGCTAGTGGGGACGGACAGGGGGATCAGCCCCAGCATTTT
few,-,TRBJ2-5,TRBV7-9,CASSLMAETQYF,TGTGCCAGCAGCTTAATGGCTGAGACCCAGTACTTC
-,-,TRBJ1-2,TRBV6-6,CASSVDKPRGYTF,TGTGCCAGCAGCGTGGACAAACCCAGGGGCTACACCTTC
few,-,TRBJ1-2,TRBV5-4,CASSPDAGTTNYGYTF,TGTGCCAGCAGCCCGGACGCAGGGACTACTAACTATGGCTACACCTTC
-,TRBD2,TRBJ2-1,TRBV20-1,CSARGGLAGVTYNEQFF,TGCAGTGCTAGAGGAGGACTAGCGGGGGTAACCTACAATGAGCAGTTCTTC
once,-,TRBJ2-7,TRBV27,CASRPGSVSYEQYF,TGTGCCAGCAGGCCAGGGTCCGTTTCCTACGAGCAGTACTTC
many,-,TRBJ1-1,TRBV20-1,CSARGGSGENTEAFF,TGCAGTGCTAGAGGAGGAAGTGGGGAGAACACTGAAGCTTTCTTT
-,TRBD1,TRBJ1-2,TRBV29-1,CSAGGTANTF,TGCAGCGCTGGGGGGACAGCCAACACCTTC
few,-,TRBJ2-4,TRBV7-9,CASSLPREAKNIQYF,TGTGCCAGCAGCTTACCGCGTGAAGCCAAAAACATTCAGTACTTC
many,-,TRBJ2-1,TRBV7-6,CASSYGPEREQFF,TGTGCCAGCAGCTACGGACCGGAGCGGGAGCAGTTCTTC